This T cell receptor (beta chain) is drawn from a study of blood T cell repertoires in COVID-19. Study-level background: Acute and convalescent COVID-19 specimens originated in the United States, Italy and Spain.

TCRdb keeps only in-frame clones here, not all; method: immunoSEQ multiplex PCR. The sample lists 350,000 to 400,000 clones, roughly 90% occurring once. This clone was seen only once. Participants were placed into cohorts based on the clinical history they reported. Donors in Cohort 3 who had recovered were those with two negative PCRs, healthcare professional clearance, or resolution of their symptoms. V was cut by 4 bases and J by 1 base, with 23 bases left in between. Germline V gene data show CDR1 as SGHRS and CDR2 as YFSETQ. The CDR3 is 18 amino acids. The origin of this receptor is a woman aged 25 to 45 who had recovered from COVID-19. This chain uses TRBV5-1 with TRBJ1-1; perhaps TRBD1 as D (6 bases). Sequencing used PBMCs or T cells enriched from blood (not recorded which). Written as DNA, the CDR3 is TGCGCCAGCAGCCTTAACAAGGGTTCCGACAGGCGGAACACTGAAGCTTTCTTT. As protein: CASSLNKGSDRRNTEAFF.